This T cell receptor (beta chain) comes out of a study of OX40 agonist ivuxolimab in advanced cancers. For the study at large: In this cohort, patients received ivuxolimab, an agonistic anti-OX40 (CD134) antibody.

CDR3 size: 14 residues. The germline V gene has CDR1 SGHTA and CDR2 FQGTGA. Trimming cost V 5 bases and J 7 bases, with 17 bases left between them. A remark on this clone: The target antigen is unknown.

This table comes from immunoSEQ multiplex PCR, and its TCRdb copy is limited to in-frame clones, with some not included. The sample consists of some 100,000 clones, around 87% of them appearing once. Blood draws occurred at baseline, cycle 4 day 1, and cycle 7 day 1. Points from the study as a whole: In the 0.1-3.0 mg/kg groups, partial responders showed among the lowest expansion. The antigens recognized by the expanded peripheral T cells, that is their antigen specificity, were not determined.

The sequences come from CD4+ or CD8+ T cells sorted from blood, collected in a trial of the OX40 agonist ivuxolimab. The chain recombines TRBV7-3 with TRBJ2-5; D gene unclear. This sequence originates from an adult with an advanced solid tumor such as melanoma, head and neck, liver or kidney cancer. The CDR3 here is CASSPAFRSRTQYF. The CDR3 region has the DNA TGTGCCAGCAGCCCCGCCTTTCGGAGTAGGACCCAGTACTTC.